Below are 30 T cell receptor beta chains sequenced from a single sample in a study of beta chain features in type 1 diabetes (dated by TCRdb to between 2018 and 2020). Receptor amplification or capture employed the immunoSEQ multiplex PCR assay. The entire amount of isolated RNA was reverse transcribed using the High Capacity cDNA Reverse Transcription Kit, so the sequenced TCRB transcripts were expressed ones. This is the immuneACCESS table as TCRdb keeps it, with only in-frame sequences that have V and J called. A part of the clones is gone; compared with another copy, unresolved V genes explain less than half, and the rest is unexplained. The sample table records roughly 250,000 clones; 55% to 70% of these occur just once. The ten largest clones represent around 0.05% of the sample. Sequenced: naive CD4+ T cells from blood. This sample's cell subset or site label indicates: true naive CD4+ T cells. Every receptor here comes from a man between 25 and 39 years old in good health.

This clone appeared a single time. This sequence joins TRBV7-9 and TRBJ2-1, with TRBD2 matching over 11 bases. V dropped 0 bases and J dropped 11; count of bases not matched to a gene: 12. Germline lookup yields CDR1 SEHNR and CDR2 FQNEAQ (reference sequence). The CDR3 has 17 amino acids. The CDR3 nucleotides read TGTGCCAGCAGCTTAGCAGGTCCCCTAACTAGCGGGGGTCAGCAGTTCTTC. The encoded protein is CASSLAGPLTSGGQQFF.

The V gene is TRBV7-2, the J gene TRBJ2-3; 10 bases line up with TRBD1. The germline V gene encodes CDR1 SGHTA and CDR2 FQGNSA. The CDR3 contains 14 residues. V gave up 6 bases and J gave up 10 bases; unmatched junction bases: 10. In DNA form, the CDR3 reads TGTGCCAGCAGTCGGGGACAGGGGATCGGGGCGCAGTATTTT. This translates into CASSRGQGIGAQYF.

The V gene is TRBV30, the J gene TRBJ2-3; D perhaps matches TRBD2 (6 bases). The V gene's germline CDR1 is GTSNPN and CDR2 SVGIG (reference sequence). This CDR3 is built from 14 residues. The V and J ends lost 2 bases and 4 bases respectively, with 13 bases between them. The CDR3 reads CAWSPGGEADTQYF. CDR3 coding DNA: TGTGCCTGGAGTCCCGGGGGTGAGGCAGATACGCAGTATTTT.

This sequence joins TRBV4-1 and TRBJ1-3; D uncertain. CDR1 is MGHRA and CDR2 is YSYEKL in the germline V gene. The CDR3 extends over 16 amino acids. The V gene lost 5 bases and the J gene lost 0 bases, with 14 bases spanning the gap. CDR3 amino acids: CASSDPGRSSGNTIYF. CDR3 bases: TGCGCCAGCAGCGACCCCGGACGTAGCTCTGGAAACACCATATATTTT.

The DNA for the CDR3 is TGTGCCAGCTATGCGTTCCCCCGAGGGGAGCAGTACTTC. This codes for CASYAFPRGEQYF. V usage is TRBV28 and J usage is TRBJ2-7, with D possibly TRBD2 on 5 matching bases. The ends were cut back, 8 bases at V and 7 bases at J, with 18 bases in the middle. CDR1 is MDHEN, CDR2 SYDVKM, per germline. The CDR3 spans 13 residues.

The V gene is TRBV23-1, the J gene TRBJ2-7; D unresolved. TRBV23-1 is given ORF status, its function remaining uncertain. The V end lost 3 bases, the J end lost 1 base, and 10 bases lay between the germline ends. This CDR3 has 14 residues. CDR3 sequence (DNA): TGCGCCAGCAGTCATGGGGTCAGGTCCTACGAGCAGTACTTC. Amino acid sequence: CASSHGVRSYEQYF.

This clone was counted between two and nine times. The J gene is TRBJ2-7, the V gene TRBV29-1; 10 bases fit TRBD1. Per germline, CDR1 SQVTM and CDR2 ANQGSEA. After removal of 6 bases from V and 6 bases from J, the junction contained 5 bases not matched to a gene. The CDR3 spans 12 residues. The CDR3: CSVGQGTAEQYF. CDR3 coding DNA: TGCAGCGTGGGACAGGGGACGGCCGAGCAGTACTTC.

The chain uses TRBV30 and TRBJ2-2; 7 bases fit TRBD2. The CDR3 length is 13 residues. Trimming cost V 8 bases and J 1 base; bases outside gene matches: 4. Per the germline V gene, CDR1 is GTSNPN and CDR2 is SVGIG (reference sequence). The CDR3 DNA follows: TGTGCCGGGACTAAGATGAACACCGGGGAGCTGTTTTTT. Protein product: CAGTKMNTGELFF.

This clone turned up a few times. The chain recombines TRBV7-6 with TRBJ2-3; 8 bases agree with TRBD2. Germline values: CDR1 SGHVS, CDR2 FNYEAQ. J lost 0 bases, V lost 5 bases, and 4 bases had no gene match. CDR3 length: 15 residues. The DNA of the CDR3 is TGTGCCAGCAGCCCCGGGGGGGCTAGCACAGATACGCAGTATTTT. This gives the protein CASSPGGASTDTQYF. Combining the CDR3 with reference TRBV7-6 and TRBJ2-3 gives the whole variable domain GAGVSQSPRYKVTKRGQDVALRCDPISGHVSLYWYRQALGQGPEFLTYFNYEAQQDKSGLPNDRFSAERPEGSISTLTIQRTEQRDSAMYRCASSPGGASTDTQYFGPGTRLTVL.

The V call is TRBV30, the J call TRBJ2-1; 10 nucleotides agree with TRBD2. V lost 2 bases, J lost 7 bases, and 11 bases stayed unmatched. This CDR3 has 16 amino acids. Germline lookup yields CDR1 GTSNPN and CDR2 SVGIG (reference sequence). In nucleotides, the CDR3 is TGTGCCTGGAGTACGCCTAGCGGGAGTCCCCTAAATGAGCAGTTCTTC. This translates into CAWSTPSGSPLNEQFF.

This sequence joins TRBV29-1 and TRBJ2-1, with 9 bases matching TRBD2. J lost 7 bases, V lost 6 bases, and 7 bases had no gene match. This CDR3 comprises 13 residues. The germline V gene encodes CDR1 SQVTM and CDR2 ANQGSEA. The CDR3 nucleotides read TGCAGCGTCAAAAGCGGGAGGTTGAATGAGCAGTTCTTC. It translates to CSVKSGRLNEQFF.

The gene calls are TRBV29-1 and TRBJ1-1; D uncertain. Germline CDR1 and CDR2: SQVTM and ANQGSEA. Trimming shortened V by 6 bases and J by 3 bases, and 14 bases separated the two germline ends. The length of the CDR3 is 13 residues. The CDR3 sequence: CSVLTVLDTEAFF. CDR3 DNA sequence: TGCAGCGTCCTAACGGTTTTGGACACTGAAGCTTTCTTT.

The chain recombines TRBV5-6 with TRBJ1-5, with D possibly matching TRBD1 (5 bases). The CDR3 totals 18 residues. Germline CDR1 and CDR2: SGHDT and YYEEEE. Trimming took 4 bases from V and 0 from J, leaving 20 bases between them. In nucleotides, the CDR3 is TGTGCCAGCAGCCCTGGAGGGGCAGGAGTAAGTAGCAATCAGCCCCAGCATTTT. It is translated as CASSPGGAGVSSNQPQHF.

This chain uses TRBV5-1 with TRBJ2-5; no firm D call. The CDR3 contains 12 residues. CDR1 is SGHRS, CDR2 YFSETQ, per germline. V dropped 4 bases and J dropped 5 bases, with 9 bases sitting between them. In DNA, the CDR3 is TGCGCCAGCAGCCTAGGCGTGGAGACCCAGTACTTC. Its translation: CASSLGVETQYF.

The chain couples TRBV11-2 to TRBJ2-1; a weak D match, TRBD2 (5 bases). CDR3 length: 16 amino acids. From germline, CDR1 is SGHAT and CDR2 FQNNGV. V was trimmed by 1 base and J by 7 bases, leaving 17 bases between them. The CDR3 here is CASSLAPPATGNEQFF. CDR3 bases: TGTGCCAGCAGCTTAGCCCCACCAGCGACGGGAAATGAGCAGTTCTTC.

The rearrangement uses TRBV7-7 and TRBJ2-1, with D possibly called TRBD1 or TRBD2 (5 bases each). The V end was cut by 4 bases, the J end by 1 base, with 11 bases between. The CDR3 contains 15 residues. Germline-derived CDR1 and CDR2 are SSHAT and FNYEAQ (reference sequence). The CDR3 coding sequence is TGTGCCAGCAGCTCGGGGCAGGGATCCTACAATGAGCAGTTCTTC. Its protein product is CASSSGQGSYNEQFF.

The rearrangement joins TRBV29-1 to TRBJ2-1; 7 bases match TRBD1. Trimming took 7 bases from V and 10 from J; bases not matched to a gene: 16. Germline CDR1 and CDR2: SQVTM and ANQGSEA. This CDR3 has 14 amino acids. The CDR3 coding sequence is TGCAGCGGCCTCCGGGACAGTCATGAGGGGGAGCAGTTCTTC. This translates into CSGLRDSHEGEQFF.

In its sample, this clone was seen a few times. The chain uses TRBV10-3 and TRBJ1-1, with TRBD1 as a possible D gene (5 bases). CDR3 size: 14 residues. V lost 0 bases, J lost 2 bases, and 7 bases lay in between. Germline assignment: CDR1 ENHRY and CDR2 SYGVKD. CDR3 bases: TGTGCCATCAGTGAGTCGACAGATAACACTGAAGCTTTCTTT. This codes for CAISESTDNTEAFF.

The V call is TRBV5-1, the J call TRBJ2-2, with TRBD2 matching over 7 bases. This CDR3 region has 15 residues. After removal of 4 bases from V and 4 bases from J, the junction contained 7 bases not matched to a gene. Germline assignment: CDR1 SGHRS and CDR2 YFSETQ. DNA of the CDR3: TGCGCCAGCAGCGCCGGGACTACTTTCACCGGGGAGCTGTTTTTT. It yields the protein CASSAGTTFTGELFF.

CDR3 loop: CAISPSRTASTDTQYF. CDR3 DNA sequence: TGTGCCATCAGTCCTTCTCGGACGGCTAGCACAGATACGCAGTATTTT. The V and J genes are TRBV10-3 and TRBJ2-3; D remains ambiguous. The CDR3 consists of 16 residues. The V end lost 5 bases, the J end lost 0 bases, and 15 bases lay between the germline ends. CDR1 is ENHRY and CDR2 is SYGVKD in the germline V gene.

This clone has just a few counts. The chain combines TRBV18 with TRBJ2-6, with TRBD1 identical over 12 bases. Germline CDR1 reads KGHSH; CDR2 reads LQKENI. The CDR3 has 16 amino acids. The V gene end was trimmed by 6 bases and the J gene end by 4 bases; junction bases not matched to a gene: 4. The CDR3 spells CASSQGQGAGANVLTF. Written as DNA, the CDR3 is TGTGCCAGCTCCCAGGGACAGGGGGCCGGGGCCAACGTCCTGACTTTC.

V is TRBV30 and J is TRBJ1-1; D remains unclear. The V gene lost 7 bases and the J gene lost 3 bases, with 18 bases spanning the gap. This CDR3 is built from 14 residues. Germline CDR1 is GTSNPN and CDR2 is SVGIG (reference sequence). As DNA, the CDR3 is TGTGCCTTCCAAGGGTGGGGATTGGACACTGAAGCTTTCTTT. Residues: CAFQGWGLDTEAFF.

The rearrangement uses TRBV7-2 and TRBJ2-3; 10 bases are shared with TRBD2. The germline V gene has CDR1 SGHTA and CDR2 FQGNSA. There are 17 residues in the CDR3. The V gene end was trimmed by 1 base and the J gene end by 3 bases; junction bases not matched to a gene: 7. This CDR3 is CASSLDASGSRTDTQYF. The CDR3 region has the DNA TGTGCCAGCAGCTTAGATGCTAGCGGGAGCAGAACAGATACGCAGTATTTT.

This clone was seen only a few times. The rearrangement uses TRBV29-1 and TRBJ1-1; 7 bases line up with TRBD1. CDR3 size: 14 residues. J lost 0 bases, V lost 6 bases, and 7 bases had no gene match. CDR1 SQVTM and CDR2 ANQGSEA come from the germline V gene. CDR3 amino acids: CSVVQGQMNTEAFF. The CDR3 DNA sequence: TGCAGCGTCGTGCAGGGACAGATGAACACTGAAGCTTTCTTT.

There are a few counts of this clone. The same CDR3 arises from other DNA sequences in this sample as well. The rearrangement joins TRBV7-2 to TRBJ2-5; D is perhaps TRBD2 (5 bases). V was pared by 3 bases and J by 1 base, with 9 bases between. Germline V gene lookup returns CDR1 SGHTA and CDR2 FQGNSA. The CDR3 runs 14 residues. CDR3 region: CASSLVRGQETQYF. CDR3 coding DNA: TGTGCCAGCAGCTTGGTCCGGGGCCAAGAGACCCAGTACTTC.

The J gene is TRBJ2-5, the V gene TRBV5-4; D unresolved. The V end was cut by 2 bases, the J end by 4 bases, with 9 bases between. The length of the CDR3 is 13 residues. Germline-derived CDR1 and CDR2 are SGHNT and YYREEE (reference sequence). CDR3 nucleotide sequence: TGTGCCAGCAGCTTCCCGGATGCAGAGACCCAGTACTTC. Encoded protein: CASSFPDAETQYF.

The V and J genes are TRBV30 and TRBJ2-2; no definite D call. The CDR3 has 12 amino acids. The V end lost 8 bases, the J end lost 5 bases, and 12 bases lay between the germline ends. Germline CDR1 reads GTSNPN; CDR2 reads SVGIG (reference sequence). CDR3 sequence reads: CARSPGTGELFF. Here the CDR3 DNA reads TGTGCCCGATCTCCGGGTACCGGGGAGCTGTTTTTT.

This rearrangement joins TRBV15 to TRBJ2-1; D is perhaps TRBD1 (5 bases). The CDR3 runs 17 residues. V shed 0 bases and J shed 4 bases, with 16 bases lying between them. Germline-derived CDR1 and CDR2 are LNHNV and YYDKDF (reference sequence). CDR3 bases: TGTGCCACCAGCAGAGATTTTCGGACACCGTCATACAATGAGCAGTTCTTC. Protein sequence: CATSRDFRTPSYNEQFF. The complete variable domain, with remaining parts taken from reference TRBV15 and TRBJ2-1, reads DAMVIQNPRYQVTQFGKPVTLSCSQTLNHNVMYWYQQKSSQAPKLLFHYYDKDFNNEADTPDNFQSRRPNTSFCFLDIRSPGLGDTAMYLCATSRDFRTPSYNEQFFGPGTRLTVL.

This chain links TRBV29-1 with TRBJ2-3; TRBD1 or TRBD2 may be the D gene (6 bases each). The V end lost 7 bases, the J end lost 2 bases, and 16 bases lay between the germline ends. The V gene's germline CDR1 is SQVTM and CDR2 ANQGSEA. The CDR3 length is 14 residues. This chain's CDR3 is CSAGGAVFTDTQYF. The CDR3 DNA follows: TGCAGCGCCGGGGGCGCCGTATTCACAGATACGCAGTATTTT.

The chain couples TRBV2 to TRBJ1-6; no clear D. The ends were cut back, 4 bases at V and 9 bases at J, with 13 bases in the middle. This CDR3 spans 14 amino acids. CDR1 and CDR2 (germline): SNHLY, FYNNEI. This CDR3 reads CASSVGVGSSPLHF. Here the CDR3 DNA reads TGTGCCAGCAGTGTGGGTGTCGGGAGTTCACCCCTCCACTTT.